These 18 T cell receptor beta chains originate from one sample sequenced in a study of CD8 T cells in Susac syndrome (dated 2019 in TCRdb). Receptor amplification or capture employed the immunoSEQ multiplex PCR assay. RNA was extracted using the RNeasy kit, and roughly 0.5 to 1 microgram was reverse transcribed with random hexamers. TCRdb's own reprocessing of the public reads used fastp at Q25 and MiXCR and kept productive beta chains. CDR3 protein duplicates are merged, each entry listing the most common genes and DNA. This sample lists 200,000 or so distinct CDR3 sequences; over 90% were detected once. The biggest ten clones account for approximately 0.16% of the sample. The sequenced sample consisted of CD8+ T cells from PBMCs. These receptors were taken from a human donor with Susac syndrome.

CDR3 bases: TGTGCCAGCAGTCGATCAACAGGAGTAATGAACACTGAAGCTTTCTTT. Its translation: CASSRSTGVMNTEAFF. The genes are TRBV25-1 and TRBJ1-1, with a possible D match to TRBD1 (5 bases). CDR3 length: 16 amino acids. Germline V gene lookup returns CDR1 MGHDK and CDR2 SYGVNS. Trimming shortened V by 5 bases and J by 0 bases, and 16 bases separated the two germline ends.

The genes are TRBV7-9 and TRBJ2-4, with no clear D. Germline values: CDR1 SEHNR, CDR2 FQNEAQ (reference sequence). Trimming left V 1 base short and J 1 base short, with 11 bases between. The CDR3 contains 16 residues. The CDR3: CASSLVVAPAKNIQYF. The CDR3 DNA is TGTGCCAGCAGCTTAGTTGTAGCCCCGGCCAAAAACATTCAGTACTTC.

The chain recombines TRBV29-1 with TRBJ2-1, with 10 bases lining up with TRBD2. This CDR3 is built from 17 residues. The germline V gene has CDR1 SQVTM and CDR2 ANQGSEA. With 3 bases clipped from V and 8 bases from J, the junction kept 16 bases outside the gene matches. In DNA form, the CDR3 reads TGCAGCGTTGAGAAGGGCCAGGAAGCGGGAGGGCCCCATGAGCAGTTCTTC. Amino acid sequence: CSVEKGQEAGGPHEQFF.

The rearrangement joins TRBV2 to TRBJ2-1; 9 bases map to TRBD2. The CDR3 has 13 amino acids. V was clipped by 3 bases and J by 10 bases; unmatched bases: 4. CDR1 and CDR2 from the germline V gene are SNHLY and FYNNEI. CDR3 DNA: TGTGCCAGCAGTGAGGGACTAGCATCCGAGCAGTTCTTC. Translating gives CASSEGLASEQFF. The variable domain in full, completed from reference TRBV2 and TRBJ2-1, reads EPEVTQTPSHQVTQMGQEVILRCVPISNHLYFYWYRQILGQKVEFLVSFYNNEISEKSEIFDDQFSVERPDGSNFTLKIRSTKLEDSAMYFCASSEGLASEQFFGPGTRLTVL.

This chain joins TRBV5-1 and TRBJ2-3; no firm D call. The CDR3 is 14 amino acids. The ends were cut back, 0 bases at V and 2 bases at J, with 7 bases in the middle. CDR1 and CDR2 from the germline V gene are SGHRS and YFSETQ. The CDR3 DNA is TGCGCCAGCAGCTTGGGACTTGACACAGATACGCAGTATTTT. This translates into CASSLGLDTDTQYF.

This rearrangement joins TRBV29-1 to TRBJ2-7; TRBD1 matches 8 bases. This CDR3 has 14 residues. Germline loops: CDR1 SQVTM, CDR2 ANQGSEA. The V and J ends lost 0 bases and 7 bases, in that order; junction bases with no gene match: 8. The chain's CDR3 is CSVEEGQGAREQYF. DNA for the CDR3: TGCAGCGTTGAAGAGGGGCAGGGGGCGCGAGAGCAGTACTTC.

V is TRBV30 and J is TRBJ2-1, with D uncertain. V dropped 0 bases and J dropped 5 bases, with 5 bases sitting between them. This CDR3 has 12 amino acids. CDR1 is GTSNPN, CDR2 SVGIG, per germline (reference sequence). The CDR3: CAWSVWDNEQFF. The CDR3 coding sequence is TGTGCCTGGAGTGTTTGGGACAATGAGCAGTTCTTC.

V and J are TRBV20-1 and TRBJ2-7; 7 bases map to TRBD1. Germline V gives CDR1 DFQATT, CDR2 SNEGSKA (reference sequence). Unmatched junction bases numbered 7, after V lost 4 bases and J lost 1 base. The CDR3 spans 14 residues. The CDR3 sequence: CSATRTGRSYEQYF. For the CDR3, the DNA is TGCAGTGCTACCAGGACAGGAAGGTCCTACGAGCAGTACTTC.

This clonotype was observed a single time. DNA for the CDR3: TGCGCCAGCAGCCAAGTCGGCGGGGGGGCCTTGGGATCCAATGAGCAGTTCTTC. This gives the protein CASSQVGGGALGSNEQFF. V is TRBV4-1 and J is TRBJ2-1; 9 bases match TRBD2. CDR1 MGHRA and CDR2 YSYEKL come from the germline V gene. This CDR3 comprises 18 residues. The junction had 13 bases not matched to a gene; V was cut back by 1 base and J by 6 bases.

The chain combines TRBV5-1 with TRBJ2-7; no reliable D call. There are 10 residues in the CDR3. Per the germline V gene, CDR1 is SGHRS and CDR2 is YFSETQ. V was trimmed by 3 bases and J by 3 bases, leaving 1 base between them. The CDR3 coding sequence is TGCGCCAGCAGCTGCTACGAGCAGTACTTC. It translates to CASSCYEQYF.

The J gene is TRBJ2-6, the V gene TRBV5-1, with 7 bases fitting TRBD1. V shed 2 bases and J 0 bases; nucleotides not matched to a gene: 8. Germline V gene lookup returns CDR1 SGHRS and CDR2 YFSETQ. CDR3 length: 18 amino acids. CDR3 nucleotides: TGCGCCAGCAGCTTCGGACAGGTCATCGGCTCTGGGGCCAACGTCCTGACTTTC. Residues: CASSFGQVIGSGANVLTF.

This clonotype was recorded once. This rearrangement joins TRBV12-3 or TRBV12-4 to TRBJ2-5; 12 bases are a match to TRBD1. J was trimmed by 6 bases and V by 6 bases; bases with no gene match: 5. The CDR3 spans 14 residues. CDR3 region: CASSGTGGTKTQYF. DNA for the CDR3: TGTGCCAGCAGCGGGACAGGGGGCACCAAGACCCAGTACTTC.

This clonotype was counted once. The chain combines TRBV7-3 with TRBJ2-1; 8 bases line up with TRBD2. CDR3 size: 19 residues. The germline V gene encodes CDR1 SGHTA and CDR2 FQGTGA. Trimming removed 2 bases from V and 2 bases from J; junction bases left unmatched: 14. The CDR3 loop is CASSLYRREAQSAYNEQFF. CDR3 sequence (DNA): TGTGCCAGCAGCTTATATCGGCGGGAGGCCCAATCAGCCTACAATGAGCAGTTCTTC.

The chain couples TRBV6-5 to TRBJ1-1; tentative D call: TRBD1 (5 bases). V was shortened by 6 bases and J by 1 base, with 12 bases between the two germline ends. The CDR3 has 14 residues. In germline, CDR1 is MNHEY, CDR2 SVGAGI. The CDR3 DNA follows: TGTGCCAGCAGAACAGACAGACAGAACACTGAAGCTTTCTTT. It specifies CASRTDRQNTEAFF.

The gene calls are TRBV12-5 and TRBJ2-5, with 8 bases lining up with TRBD1. The CDR3 sequence is 15 residues long. Per germline, CDR1 LGHNT and CDR2 FRNRAP. Unmatched junction bases numbered 6, after V lost 4 bases and J lost 2 bases. The CDR3 reads CASGWTGYGQETQYF. Written as DNA, the CDR3 is TGTGCTAGTGGTTGGACAGGGTACGGACAAGAGACCCAGTACTTC. The full variable domain, completed using reference TRBV12-5 and TRBJ2-5, is DARVTQTPRHKVTEMGQEVTMRCQPILGHNTVFWYRQTMMQGLELLAYFRNRAPLDDSGMPKDRFSAEMPDATLATLKIQPSEPRDSAVYFCASGWTGYGQETQYFGPGTRLLVL.

J is TRBJ1-3 and V is TRBV27; no reliable D call. CDR3 length: 15 residues. V was cut by 0 bases and J by 4 bases, with 10 bases left in between. CDR1 is MNHEY and CDR2 is SMNVEV in the germline V gene (reference sequence). The CDR3 protein is CASSLSPYNGNTIYF. Here the CDR3 DNA reads TGTGCCAGCAGTTTATCTCCCTATAACGGAAACACCATATATTTT.

V is TRBV20-1 and J is TRBJ1-2; no clear D. Trimming took off 3 bases at V and 1 base at J, with 15 bases between the two ends. Germline-derived CDR1 and CDR2 are DFQATT and SNEGSKA (reference sequence). CDR3 length: 15 residues. CDR3 DNA: TGCAGTGCTAGTGATAGGGTCTCAATTAACTATGGCTACACCTTC. Amino acid sequence: CSASDRVSINYGYTF.

The V and J genes are TRBV24-1 and TRBJ1-4; no clear D gene. Germline V gene sequence: CDR1 KGHDR, CDR2 SFDVKD. V was cut by 7 bases and J by 4 bases, with 15 bases left in between. The CDR3 totals 15 residues. The DNA of the CDR3 is TGTGCCACCAGGGACGGCAGGAAACTTAATGAAAAACTGTTTTTT. It encodes CATRDGRKLNEKLFF.